This T cell receptor (beta chain) was captured in a study of response to subunit inactivated influenza vaccine. TCRdb independently ran MiXCR on the RT-PCR reads; one entry per CDR3 protein. The sample records about 570,000 distinct CDR3 sequences, about 10% being singletons. These data were also reused for a study on T cells expressing NK-cell markers. That paper adds: Beta-chain TCR cDNA was generated via 5'RACE template switching with UMIs. It was sorted CD3+CD56+NKG2C+, CD3+CD56+NKG2C- and CD3+CD56-NKG2C+ T cells that supplied the TCR beta repertoires. Topping the CD3+CD56-NKG2C+ fraction as well were these clonotypes, in a few donors. Evidence did not settle whether expanded NKG2C+ T cell clones targeted HCMV.

The sequences come from PBMCs from blood, collected on the day of vaccination. The clonotype comes from a man between 50 and 59 years old who received an inactivated influenza vaccine.

The CDR3 is CSAPASGSYWETQYF. DNA of the CDR3: TGCAGTGCCCCGGCTAGCGGGAGTTATTGGGAGACCCAGTACTTC. V usage is TRBV20-1 and J usage is TRBJ2-5; 10 bases match TRBD2. Looked up from germline, CDR1 is DFQATT and CDR2 is SNEGSKA (reference sequence). The CDR3 has 15 residues. Trimming cost V 6 bases and J 5 bases; bases outside gene matches: 12.